The text below deals with one TCR beta chain. Its antigen is unidentified. These data are taken from a study of type 1 and type 2 diabetes patients. Notes on the study in general: Type 2 diabetes and control samples shared highly correlated V and J usage, averaging approximately 0.97. A median of one highly-expanded CD4+ clone, covering 3.9% of reads, occurred in type 2 diabetes.

The PCR template was genomic DNA. Amplification of the beta chain CDR3 used 30 forward and 13 reverse multiplex primers. TCRdb fed the multiplex PCR reads into MiXCR, producing one record per CDR3 protein. The sample carries 250,000 or so distinct CDR3 sequences, roughly 44% recorded once. The sequencing sample was made of peripheral blood mononuclear cells (PBMCs). The clonotype comes from a young man with type 2 diabetes.

CDR3 region: CASSSGQDSPLHF. CDR3 nucleotide sequence: TGTGCCAGCAGTTCGGGACAGGATTCACCCCTCCACTTT. V is TRBV28 and J is TRBJ1-6, with 8 positions matching TRBD1. Per the germline V gene, CDR1 is MDHEN and CDR2 is SYDVKM. CDR3 size: 13 residues. J was trimmed by 8 bases and V by 4 bases; bases with no gene match: 1.